This T cell receptor beta chain was sequenced in a study of T-cell memory formation after mild COVID-19. Study results and limitations: Some responding clones appeared in pre-infection memory, suggesting cross-reactive memory joined.

There are 13 residues in the CDR3. The V segment lost 10 bases and the J segment 5 bases; nucleotides outside the gene matches: 6. CDR1 is ENHRY, CDR2 SYGVKD, per germline. This clonotype was detected a few times. As yet, its antigen is unknown. One entry per CDR3 protein results from TCRdb running MiXCR on the 5' RACE reads. This sample carries approximately 430,000 distinct CDR3 sequences, around a quarter of them seen once, and the ten largest clones take approximately 14%. This clonotype was sampled from an adult woman who had mild COVID-19 (a few samples of this study predate the infection). Cell type and time point are not known. The sequenced sample was PBMCs or a T cell subset sorted from them (not recorded which). J is TRBJ2-7 and V is TRBV10-3; the match to TRBD2 covers 12 bases. The CDR3 here is CATSSGRADEQYF. CDR3 nucleotides: TGTGCCACCTCTAGCGGGAGGGCTGACGAGCAGTACTTC.